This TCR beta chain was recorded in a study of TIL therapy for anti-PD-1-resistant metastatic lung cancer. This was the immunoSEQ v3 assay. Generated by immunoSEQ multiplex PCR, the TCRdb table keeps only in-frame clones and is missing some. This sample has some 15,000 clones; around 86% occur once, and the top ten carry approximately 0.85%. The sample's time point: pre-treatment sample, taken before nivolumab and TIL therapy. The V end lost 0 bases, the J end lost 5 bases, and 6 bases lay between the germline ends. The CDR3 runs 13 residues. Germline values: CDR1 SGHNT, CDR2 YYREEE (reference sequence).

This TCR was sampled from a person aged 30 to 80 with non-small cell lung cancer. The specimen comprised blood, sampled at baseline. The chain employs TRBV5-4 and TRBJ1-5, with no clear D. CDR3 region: CASSLDRDQPQHF. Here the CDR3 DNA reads TGTGCCAGCAGCTTGGACCGGGATCAGCCCCAGCATTTT. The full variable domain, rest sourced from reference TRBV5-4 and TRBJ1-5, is ETGVTQSPTHLIKTRGQQVTLRCSSQSGHNTVSWYQQALGQGPQFIFQYYREEENGRGNFPPRFSGLQFPNYSSELNVNALELDDSALYLCASSLDRDQPQHFGDGTRLSIL.